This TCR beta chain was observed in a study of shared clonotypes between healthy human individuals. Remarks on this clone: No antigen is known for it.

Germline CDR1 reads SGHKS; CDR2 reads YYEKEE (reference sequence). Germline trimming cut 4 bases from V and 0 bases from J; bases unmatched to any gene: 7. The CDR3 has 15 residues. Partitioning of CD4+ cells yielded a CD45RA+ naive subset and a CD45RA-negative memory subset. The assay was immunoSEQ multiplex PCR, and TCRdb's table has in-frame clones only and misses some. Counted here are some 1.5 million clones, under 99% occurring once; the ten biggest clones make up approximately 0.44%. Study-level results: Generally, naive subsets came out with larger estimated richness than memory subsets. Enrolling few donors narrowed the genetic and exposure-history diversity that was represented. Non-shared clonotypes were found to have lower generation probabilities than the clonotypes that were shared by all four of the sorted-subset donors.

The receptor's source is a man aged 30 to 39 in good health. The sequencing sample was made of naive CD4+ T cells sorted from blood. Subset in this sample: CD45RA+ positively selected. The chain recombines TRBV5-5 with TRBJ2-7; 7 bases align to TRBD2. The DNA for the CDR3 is TGTGCCAGCAGCCGAGTAGCGGGTCCCTCCTACGAGCAGTACTTC. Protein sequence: CASSRVAGPSYEQYF.